This T cell receptor (beta chain) was obtained from a study of T cells in Graves' hyperthyroidism and ophthalmopathy. The V gene's germline CDR1 is SGHNT and CDR2 YENEEA. The CDR3 consists of 13 residues. Deletions cut 5 bases from V and 5 bases from J, with 10 bases between. This clonotype was picked up many times. No antigen is known for it. Study-wide results and limits: Median prediction lead before ophthalmopathy onset was about 6.3 months with the model. In simple terms, a model built on 13 V-J features told ophthalmopathy apart from stable hyperthyroidism. Among thyroid clonotypes expanded above 0.001, most also appeared in blood.

The investigators amplified TCR beta CDR3 regions from RNA transcripts. First-round RT-PCR of the TCR CDR3 relied on the HTBI primer set. A single record per CDR3 protein comes from TCRdb applying MiXCR to the multiplex PCR reads. This sample has about 480,000 distinct CDR3 sequences, with approximately 15% found just once. Sequencing was done on a sample of blood. This TCR was recovered from a woman aged 18-35 years with Graves' hyperthyroidism. V usage is TRBV11-3 and J usage is TRBJ2-1, with D perhaps matching TRBD1 (5 bases). The CDR3 sequence: CASSHDRNNEQFF. The CDR3 nucleotides read TGTGCCAGCAGCCATGACAGAAACAATGAGCAGTTCTTC.